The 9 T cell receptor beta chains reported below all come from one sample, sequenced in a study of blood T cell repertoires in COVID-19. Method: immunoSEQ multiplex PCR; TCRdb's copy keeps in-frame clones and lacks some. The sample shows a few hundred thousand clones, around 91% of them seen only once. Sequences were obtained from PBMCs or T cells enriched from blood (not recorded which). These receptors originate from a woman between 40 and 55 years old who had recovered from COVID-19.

The chain's CDR3 is CASSAGTGYTEAFF. DNA for the CDR3: TGTGCCAGCAGCGCCGGGACAGGGTATACTGAAGCTTTCTTT. The gene calls are TRBV2 and TRBJ1-1; TRBD1 matches 9 bases. The germline V gene encodes CDR1 SNHLY and CDR2 FYNNEI. The V gene end was trimmed by 6 bases and the J gene end by 5 bases; junction bases not matched to a gene: 7. The CDR3 is 14 residues long. Complete variable domain (other parts from reference TRBV2 and TRBJ1-1): EPEVTQTPSHQVTQMGQEVILRCVPISNHLYFYWYRQILGQKVEFLVSFYNNEISEKSEIFDDQFSVERPDGSNFTLKIRSTKLEDSAMYFCASSAGTGYTEAFFGQGTRLTVV.

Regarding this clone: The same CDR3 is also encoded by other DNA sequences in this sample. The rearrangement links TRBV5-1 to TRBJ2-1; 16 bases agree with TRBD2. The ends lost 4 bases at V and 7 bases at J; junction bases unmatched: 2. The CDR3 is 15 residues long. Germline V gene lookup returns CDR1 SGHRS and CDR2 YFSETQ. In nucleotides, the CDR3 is TGCGCCAGCAGCCCGGGACTAGCGGGGGGGAATGAGCAGTTCTTC. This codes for CASSPGLAGGNEQFF.

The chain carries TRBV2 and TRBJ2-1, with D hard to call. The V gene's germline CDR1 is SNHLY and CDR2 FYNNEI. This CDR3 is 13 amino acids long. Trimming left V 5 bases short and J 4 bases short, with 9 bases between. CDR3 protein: CASSIQDYNEQFF. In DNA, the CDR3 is TGTGCCAGCAGTATACAAGATTACAATGAGCAGTTCTTC.

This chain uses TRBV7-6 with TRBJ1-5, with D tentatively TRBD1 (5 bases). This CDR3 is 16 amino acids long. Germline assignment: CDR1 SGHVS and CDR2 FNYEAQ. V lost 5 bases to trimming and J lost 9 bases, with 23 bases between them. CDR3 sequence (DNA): TGTGCCAGCAGCCCCGACAGTGGGCAGGGAGGCTTGCCCCAGCATTTT. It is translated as CASSPDSGQGGLPQHF.

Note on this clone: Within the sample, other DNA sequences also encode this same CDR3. Here the CDR3 DNA reads TGTGCCAGCAGTTTACGACAGGGAGGCTACGAGCAGTACTTC. As protein: CASSLRQGGYEQYF. The chain combines TRBV27 with TRBJ2-7, with D possibly being TRBD1 (7 bases). Looked up from germline, CDR1 is MNHEY and CDR2 is SMNVEV (reference sequence). The length of the CDR3 is 14 residues. Trimming took 2 bases from V and 3 from J, leaving 11 bases between them.

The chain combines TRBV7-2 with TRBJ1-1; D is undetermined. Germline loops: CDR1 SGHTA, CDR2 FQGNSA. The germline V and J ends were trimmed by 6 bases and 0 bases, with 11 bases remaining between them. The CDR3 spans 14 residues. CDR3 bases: TGTGCCAGCAGTAGCGGACCCTTGAACACTGAAGCTTTCTTT. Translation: CASSSGPLNTEAFF.

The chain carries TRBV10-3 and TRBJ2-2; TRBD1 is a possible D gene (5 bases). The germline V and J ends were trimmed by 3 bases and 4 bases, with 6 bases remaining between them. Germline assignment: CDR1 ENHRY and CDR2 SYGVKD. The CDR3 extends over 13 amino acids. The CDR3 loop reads CAISDRVTGELFF. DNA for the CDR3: TGTGCCATCAGTGACAGGGTCACCGGGGAGCTGTTTTTT.

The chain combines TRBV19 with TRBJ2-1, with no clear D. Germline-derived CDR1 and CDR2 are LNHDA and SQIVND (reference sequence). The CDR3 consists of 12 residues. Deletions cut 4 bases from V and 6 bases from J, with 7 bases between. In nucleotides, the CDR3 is TGTGCCAGTAGTAACACGATCAATGAGCAGTTCTTC. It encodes CASSNTINEQFF.

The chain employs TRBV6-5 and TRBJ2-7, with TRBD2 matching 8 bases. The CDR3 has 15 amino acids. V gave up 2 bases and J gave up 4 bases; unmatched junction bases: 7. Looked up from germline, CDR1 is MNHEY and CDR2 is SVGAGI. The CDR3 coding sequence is TGTGCCAGCAGTTACGCCGGGAGGGATATTTACGAGCAGTACTTC. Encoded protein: CASSYAGRDIYEQYF.